The 21 T cell receptor beta chains below come from one sample, sequenced in a study of shared clonotypes between healthy human individuals (dated by TCRdb to about 2020). The library was built by means of the immunoSEQ multiplex PCR assay. TCRdb stores this immuneACCESS table with in-frame sequences only. Part of the clones is absent; in the studies checked, under half of the shortfall reflects unresolved V genes, and no reason is known for the rest. The table for this sample lists around 2.5 million clones; roughly 93% of them were counted only once. The ten largest clonotypes hold 0.36% of the sample. Sequenced input: naive CD4+ T cells from PBMCs. The cell subset or site label of this sample denotes: CD45RA+ positively selected. These receptors were taken from a man younger than 30 in good health. Some clones in this sample may be carry-over from other donors' samples.

This clone appeared a single time. This chain joins TRBV5-1 and TRBJ2-1, with D uncertain. The ends were cut back, 0 bases at V and 8 bases at J, with 12 bases in the middle. Germline V gene data show CDR1 as SGHRS and CDR2 as YFSETQ. The CDR3 spans 14 residues. The CDR3 coding sequence is TGCGCCAGCAGCTTGGATATGTTAACCGATGAGCAGTTCTTC. This translates into CASSLDMLTDEQFF.

The chain carries TRBV5-1 and TRBJ2-7, with D maybe TRBD1 (6 bases). Deletions cut 1 base from V and 1 base from J, with 12 bases between. Germline CDR1 reads SGHRS; CDR2 reads YFSETQ. The CDR3 runs 15 residues. DNA for the CDR3: TGCGCCAGCAGCTTGATAGCAGGGGATTCCTACGAGCAGTACTTC. Translation: CASSLIAGDSYEQYF.

The rearrangement joins TRBV29-1 to TRBJ2-1; no clear D. Germline values: CDR1 SQVTM, CDR2 ANQGSEA. Trimming took off 3 bases at V and 8 bases at J, with 11 bases between the two ends. CDR3 length: 12 residues. The CDR3 loop is CSVDRSGHEQFF. The DNA for the CDR3 is TGCAGCGTTGACCGAAGTGGGCATGAGCAGTTCTTC.

The chain uses TRBV19 and TRBJ2-5; 12 nucleotides match TRBD2. This CDR3 is 19 amino acids long. Germline values: CDR1 LNHDA, CDR2 SQIVND (reference sequence). With 3 bases clipped from V and 2 bases from J, the junction kept 13 bases outside the gene matches. Here the CDR3 DNA reads TGTGCCAGTAGTATGACTAGCGGGAGCGCGGCGGAAGCACAAGAGACCCAGTACTTC. It specifies CASSMTSGSAAEAQETQYF.

The chain joins TRBV9 to TRBJ2-1, with 7 bases lining up with TRBD1. Germline V gives CDR1 SGDLS, CDR2 YYNGEE. This CDR3 is built from 17 residues. The trim removed 4 bases at V and 3 bases at J, leaving 13 bases unmatched. DNA of the CDR3: TGTGCCAGCAGCATAAATCCGGGACAGCGAAACTACAATGAGCAGTTCTTC. This sequence encodes CASSINPGQRNYNEQFF.

This sequence joins TRBV7-2 and TRBJ2-3, with D tentatively TRBD1 or TRBD2 (5 bases each). Germline assignment: CDR1 SGHTA and CDR2 FQGNSA. The CDR3 extends over 15 amino acids. The V gene lost 4 bases and the J gene lost 5 bases, with 16 bases spanning the gap. CDR3 sequence: CASSSGTQIVDTQYF. CDR3 in DNA: TGTGCCAGCAGCTCCGGGACGCAAATAGTAGATACGCAGTATTTT.

As DNA, the CDR3 is TGCGCCAGCAGCTACGGGAGGGCTCTGCCTACGTGGGAGACCCAGTACTTC. Translation: CASSYGRALPTWETQYF. The V and J genes are TRBV5-1 and TRBJ2-5; 8 bases are a match to TRBD2. Per the germline V gene, CDR1 is SGHRS and CDR2 is YFSETQ. V lost 3 bases to trimming and J lost 5 bases; unmatched junction nucleotides: 15. This CDR3 has 17 residues.

V usage is TRBV15 and J usage is TRBJ1-4; no clear D. V was pared by 2 bases and J by 3 bases, with 10 bases between. Germline lookup yields CDR1 LNHNV and CDR2 YYDKDF (reference sequence). The CDR3 length is 15 residues. CDR3 amino acids: CATSRPMRANEKLFF. The CDR3 DNA reads as TGTGCCACCAGCAGACCCATGAGGGCTAATGAAAAACTGTTTTTT.

As to this clone: The same CDR3 arises from other DNA sequences in this sample as well. V gene TRBV7-7 combines with J gene TRBJ2-1; maybe TRBD2 (6 bases). Germline CDR1 is SSHAT and CDR2 is FNYEAQ (reference sequence). V was shortened by 0 bases and J by 6 bases, with 6 bases between the two germline ends. The CDR3 totals 13 residues. The DNA for the CDR3 is TGTGCCAGCAGCTTAGCGGGGGGCAATGAGCAGTTCTTC. It specifies CASSLAGGNEQFF. Filled out from reference TRBV7-7 and TRBJ2-1, the complete variable domain reads GAGVSQSPRYKVTKRGQDVTLRCDPISSHATLYWYQQALGQGPEFLTYFNYEAQPDKSGLPSDRFSAERPEGSISTLTIQRTEQRDSAMYRCASSLAGGNEQFFGPGTRLTVL.

V and J are TRBV11-2 and TRBJ1-2; the match to TRBD1 covers 8 bases. Germline-derived CDR1 and CDR2 are SGHAT and FQNNGV. The CDR3 consists of 13 residues. V shed 10 bases, J shed 3 bases, and the junction held 7 bases outside the gene matches. CDR3 in DNA: TGTGCCACCCGGACAGGGAGTGACTATGGCTACACCTTC. Translated: CATRTGSDYGYTF.

This chain connects TRBV5-1 to TRBJ2-7; D remains ambiguous. V lost 2 bases to trimming and J lost 2 bases, with 11 bases between them. CDR1 and CDR2 (germline): SGHRS, YFSETQ. This CDR3 is 14 amino acids long. The CDR3 reads CASSFIPNTYEQYF. The CDR3, as DNA: TGCGCCAGCAGCTTCATTCCGAACACCTACGAGCAGTACTTC. Supplemented by reference TRBV5-1 and TRBJ2-7, the full variable domain reads KAGVTQTPRYLIKTRGQQVTLSCSPISGHRSVSWYQQTPGQGLQFLFEYFSETQRNKGNFPGRFSGRQFSNSRSEMNVSTLELGDSALYLCASSFIPNTYEQYFGPGTRLTVT.

The rearrangement uses TRBV6-4 and TRBJ2-1; 13 bases map to TRBD2. J gave up 9 bases and V 4 bases, and 9 bases lay outside the gene matches. Germline V gene data show CDR1 as MRHNA and CDR2 as SNTAGT. The CDR3 loop spans 16 amino acids. For the CDR3, the DNA is TGTGCCAGCAGTGCTCGGACTAGCGGGAGCAAGGGTGAGCAGTTCTTC. It specifies CASSARTSGSKGEQFF.

The chain combines TRBV7-3 with TRBJ2-1; the match to TRBD2 covers 7 bases. The trim removed 4 bases at V and 0 bases at J, leaving 6 bases unmatched. The CDR3 length is 16 residues. Germline V gene lookup returns CDR1 SGHTA and CDR2 FQGTGA. CDR3 residues: CASSSLGGSSYNEQFF. The CDR3 nucleotides read TGTGCCAGCAGCTCACTCGGCGGGAGCTCCTACAATGAGCAGTTCTTC.

The V call is TRBV21-1, the J call TRBJ1-5. TRBV21-1 has pseudogene status. The CDR3 runs 19 residues. The CDR3 loop reads CASSGATGTVIYSNQPQHF. The CDR3 bases are TGTGCCAGCAGCGGAGCGACCGGGACCGTCATTTATAGCAATCAGCCCCAGCATTTT.

Concerning this clone itself: At the DNA level, this CDR3 is encoded by other sequences in the same sample as well. This chain uses TRBV11-2 with TRBJ2-3; D uncertain. This CDR3 is 13 amino acids long. In germline, CDR1 is SGHAT, CDR2 FQNNGV. Trimming stripped 0 bases from V and 3 bases from J, with 4 bases between. The CDR3 DNA follows: TGTGCCAGCAGCTTAGATCTGACAGATACGCAGTATTTT. It codes for CASSLDLTDTQYF. Full variable domain (rest looked up from reference TRBV11-2 and TRBJ2-3): EAGVAQSPRYKIIEKRQSVAFWCNPISGHATLYWYQQILGQGPKLLIQFQNNGVVDDSQLPKDRFSAERLKGVDSTLKIQPAKLEDSAVYLCASSLDLTDTQYFGPGTRLTVL.

The gene calls are TRBV2 and TRBJ1-2; maybe TRBD1 (5 bases). Germline V gene sequence: CDR1 SNHLY, CDR2 FYNNEI. The CDR3 totals 13 residues. V was shortened by 9 bases and J by 4 bases, with 15 bases between the two germline ends. Here the CDR3 DNA reads TGTGCCAGTACTCTCGGGACCTTCTATGGCTACACCTTC. Protein sequence: CASTLGTFYGYTF.

This chain joins TRBV7-9 and TRBJ1-5, with D perhaps matching TRBD1 (6 bases). V gave up 5 bases and J gave up 4 bases, with 15 bases separating them. This CDR3 is 15 amino acids long. Germline lookup yields CDR1 SEHNR and CDR2 FQNEAQ (reference sequence). DNA of the CDR3: TGTGCCAGCAGCCGGGGGCAGGTCGATAATCAGCCCCAGCATTTT. Its protein is CASSRGQVDNQPQHF.

On this clone: The identical CDR3 is also encoded by other nucleotide sequences in the sample. CDR3 sequence (DNA): TGTGCCAGCTCACCACCGGGACAGGGGGCCCATGAGCAGTTCTTC. It translates to CASSPPGQGAHEQFF. V gene TRBV18 combines with J gene TRBJ2-1; 12 bases align to TRBD1. V trimming: 0 bases; J trimming: 8 bases; junction bases outside the gene matches: 2. Germline V gene sequence: CDR1 KGHSH, CDR2 LQKENI. The CDR3 totals 15 residues.

V usage is TRBV10-3 and J usage is TRBJ2-7; no definite D call. CDR1 is ENHRY, CDR2 SYGVKD, per germline. The CDR3 sequence is 13 residues long. V lost 2 bases to trimming and J lost 2 bases, with 7 bases between them. The CDR3 DNA reads TGTGCCATCAGTGAGCGGACCCCCTACGAGCAGTACTTC. Encoded protein: CAISERTPYEQYF.

This clone appeared a single time. J is TRBJ2-3 and V is TRBV28; TRBD2 matches at 7 bases. With V trimmed by 4 bases and J by 1 base, 2 bases remained unmatched. Germline lookup yields CDR1 MDHEN and CDR2 SYDVKM. This CDR3 has 14 amino acids. The CDR3, as DNA: TGTGCCAGCAGTTCCCTAGCGGGCACAGATACGCAGTATTTT. This codes for CASSSLAGTDTQYF.

The chain combines TRBV28 with TRBJ2-3; D is uncertain. The CDR3 spans 12 residues. CDR1 is MDHEN and CDR2 is SYDVKM in the germline V gene. Trimming removed 7 bases from V and 4 bases from J, with 9 bases in between. The CDR3 reads CASKTRSDTQYF. The DNA for the CDR3 is TGTGCCAGCAAAACCAGGTCAGATACGCAGTATTTT.